These 17 T cell receptor beta chains were all obtained from the same sample, sequenced in a study of blood T cell repertoires in COVID-19. Profiled with immunoSEQ multiplex PCR; TCRdb holds only in-frame clones, not every one. The table records 100,000 to 150,000 clones, 81% of them present only once. The specimen sequenced was peripheral blood. The receptors shown here come from a man aged 30 to 45 with COVID-19, enrolled during active disease.

The V gene is TRBV7-9, the J gene TRBJ2-5; D not certain. The CDR3 has 13 residues. Germline CDR1 reads SEHNR; CDR2 reads FQNEAQ (reference sequence). V was clipped by 3 bases and J by 4 bases, with 9 bases between them. CDR3 DNA: TGTGCCAGCAGCTTTCCGGGTGGAGAGACCCAGTACTTC. Protein sequence: CASSFPGGETQYF.

The chain is built from TRBV19 and TRBJ2-7, with D perhaps TRBD2 (5 bases). Germline CDR1 reads LNHDA; CDR2 reads SQIVND (reference sequence). CDR3 length: 15 residues. V lost 5 bases to trimming and J lost 3 bases, with 17 bases between them. The CDR3 here is CASSPRRDGDYEQYF. The CDR3, as DNA: TGTGCCAGTAGTCCCCGACGAGACGGGGACTACGAGCAGTACTTC.

This chain joins TRBV6-2 or TRBV6-3 and TRBJ1-2; 7 positions agree with TRBD1. CDR3 length: 16 amino acids. The germline CDR1 and CDR2 sequences are MNHEY and SVGEGT. The junction had 5 bases not matched to a gene; V was cut back by 0 bases and J by 1 base. CDR3: CASSYSRGTVNYGYTF. The CDR3 bases are TGTGCCAGCAGTTACTCGCGTGGGACAGTTAACTATGGCTACACCTTC.

The chain uses TRBV4-1 and TRBJ1-2, with TRBD1 as a possible D gene (5 bases). The CDR3 totals 15 residues. Germline-derived CDR1 and CDR2 are MGHRA and YSYEKL. Trimming took 3 bases from V and 4 from J, leaving 15 bases between them. The CDR3 here is CASSHTSGPVYGYTF. CDR3 coding DNA: TGCGCCAGCAGCCATACGTCAGGGCCAGTCTATGGCTACACCTTC.

V and J are TRBV5-4 and TRBJ1-2; a possible D gene is TRBD1 (6 bases). V lost 5 bases and J lost 1, with 12 bases in between. The CDR3 length is 14 residues. CDR1 and CDR2 (germline): SGHNT, YYREEE (reference sequence). The DNA of the CDR3 is TGTGCCAGCAGTCGACAGGATCTTAACTATGGCTACACCTTC. It translates to CASSRQDLNYGYTF.

The rearrangement links TRBV19 to TRBJ2-7, with TRBD2 identical over 8 bases. There are 17 residues in the CDR3. Germline V lookup: CDR1 LNHDA, CDR2 SQIVND (reference sequence). The V gene end was trimmed by 4 bases and the J gene end by 2 bases; junction bases not matched to a gene: 13. CDR3 sequence: CASSTLTSGLDPYEQYF. DNA of the CDR3: TGTGCCAGTAGTACTTTAACTAGCGGTCTAGATCCCTACGAGCAGTACTTC.

The table lists this clone with a few counts. The J gene is TRBJ1-1, the V gene TRBV19; a weak D match, TRBD1 (5 bases). Between the trimmed V and J ends, which lost 7 bases and 8 bases, there was a span of 20 bases. The CDR3 runs to 14 residues. Germline loops: CDR1 LNHDA, CDR2 SQIVND (reference sequence). For the CDR3, the DNA is TGTGCCAGTACCCCAGGAACGGGGGGAGCGGAAGCTTTCTTT. This sequence encodes CASTPGTGGAEAFF.

The chain has TRBV28 and TRBJ1-2; 10 positions agree with TRBD1. J lost 8 bases, V lost 6 bases, and 12 bases had no gene match. Germline assignment: CDR1 MDHEN and CDR2 SYDVKM. The CDR3 covers 15 residues. The CDR3 DNA reads TGTGCCAGCAGACCACGGGACAGGGGAATATACGGCTACACCTTC. Translated, it gives CASRPRDRGIYGYTF.

The table lists this clone with a count of one. The V call is TRBV6-5, the J call TRBJ2-7; the D gene is possibly TRBD2 (5 bases). The CDR3 is 14 residues long. Trimming cost V 0 bases and J 3 bases, with 9 bases left between them. CDR1 is MNHEY, CDR2 SVGAGI, per germline. The CDR3 bases are TGTGCCAGCAGTTACTCTGTAGGAGGCTACGAGCAGTACTTC. Its protein is CASSYSVGGYEQYF.

The chain uses TRBV28 and TRBJ1-4, with a weak D call TRBD1 (6 bases). The CDR3 covers 16 residues. In germline, CDR1 is MDHEN, CDR2 SYDVKM. V was clipped by 4 bases and J by 8 bases, with 20 bases between them. The CDR3 DNA is TGTGCCAGCAGTTCGATTCACAGGGTTCGAGGAGAAAAACTGTTTTTT. Translated, it gives CASSSIHRVRGEKLFF. The full variable domain, in which reference TRBV28 and TRBJ1-4 provide the parts outside the CDR3, is DVKVTQSSRYLVKRTGEKVFLECVQDMDHENMFWYRQDPGLGLRLIYFSYDVKMKEKGDIPEGYSVSREKKERFSLILESASTNQTSMYLCASSSIHRVRGEKLFFGSGTQLSVL.

This chain uses TRBV7-8 with TRBJ2-7, with 7 positions matching TRBD2. This CDR3 is 15 amino acids long. V shed 0 bases and J 1 base; nucleotides not matched to a gene: 3. Per germline, CDR1 SGHVS and CDR2 FQNEAQ. The DNA for the CDR3 is TGTGCCAGCAGCTTAGCTGGGACTAAATCCTACGAGCAGTACTTC. This encodes CASSLAGTKSYEQYF.

The chain has TRBV19 and TRBJ1-1; TRBD1 agrees at 7 bases. This CDR3 spans 15 amino acids. Germline V CDR1 and CDR2: LNHDA, SQIVND (reference sequence). The trim removed 5 bases at V and 0 bases at J, leaving 6 bases unmatched. The CDR3 DNA reads as TGTGCCAGTAGTGGGACAGACTACATGAACACTGAAGCTTTCTTT. It encodes CASSGTDYMNTEAFF.

The V and J genes are TRBV15 and TRBJ2-7, with 9 bases identical to TRBD1. The germline V gene encodes CDR1 LNHNV and CDR2 YYDKDF (reference sequence). The CDR3 covers 16 residues. Unmatched junction bases numbered 6, after V lost 3 bases and J lost 0 bases. CDR3 nucleotide sequence: TGTGCCACCAGCAGTAGAGGACAGGGGTACTCCTACGAGCAGTACTTC. This encodes CATSSRGQGYSYEQYF. The full variable domain, in which reference TRBV15 and TRBJ2-7 provide the parts outside the CDR3, is DAMVIQNPRYQVTQFGKPVTLSCSQTLNHNVMYWYQQKSSQAPKLLFHYYDKDFNNEADTPDNFQSRRPNTSFCFLDIRSPGLGDTAMYLCATSSRGQGYSYEQYFGPGTRLTVT.

This CDR3 reads CASSLSRVSGLNYGYTF. CDR3 in DNA: TGCGCCAGCAGCTTGTCCCGGGTATCCGGCCTCAACTATGGCTACACCTTC. The chain joins TRBV5-1 to TRBJ1-2; no clear D gene. The length of the CDR3 is 17 residues. Germline CDR1 and CDR2: SGHRS and YFSETQ. Trimming left V 1 base short and J 2 bases short, with 18 bases between.

The chain has TRBV19 and TRBJ1-1, with 7 bases matching TRBD1. This CDR3 spans 13 amino acids. Trimming took 5 bases from V and 5 from J; bases not matched to a gene: 5. Germline V gene lookup returns CDR1 LNHDA and CDR2 SQIVND (reference sequence). For the CDR3, the DNA is TGTGCCAGTAGTTGGAGGGGGCGGACTGAAGCTTTCTTT. Translation gives CASSWRGRTEAFF. Full variable domain (remainder filled in from reference TRBV19 and TRBJ1-1): DGGITQSPKYLFRKEGQNVTLSCEQNLNHDAMYWYRQDPGQGLRLIYYSQIVNDFQKGDIAEGYSVSREKKESFPLTVTSAQKNPTAFYLCASSWRGRTEAFFGQGTRLTVV.

Concerning this clone itself: Additional DNA sequences in this sample encode the identical CDR3. This rearrangement joins TRBV6-4 to TRBJ2-1; the match to TRBD2 covers 12 bases. The length of the CDR3 is 15 residues. Germline loops: CDR1 MRHNA, CDR2 SNTAGT. V was clipped by 0 bases and J by 7 bases; unmatched bases: 1. CDR3 nucleotides: TGTGCCAGCAGTGACTCGACTAGCGGGAGTAATGAGCAGTTCTTC. Protein product: CASSDSTSGSNEQFF.

The chain employs TRBV5-1 and TRBJ2-7, with D perhaps matching TRBD2 (5 bases). CDR3 length: 14 amino acids. Trimming took off 2 bases at V and 2 bases at J, with 11 bases between the two ends. In germline, CDR1 is SGHRS, CDR2 YFSETQ. The CDR3, as DNA: TGCGCCAGCAGCTTTTACGGGGAGACCTACGAGCAGTACTTC. Translation gives CASSFYGETYEQYF.